There are a few counts of the clone carrying this TCR beta chain. The target antigen is unknown. This CDR3 is 15 amino acids long. Cultured CD4+ T-cell DNA underwent Oncomine TCR Beta short-read sequencing. TCRdb reprocessed the PCR reads with MiXCR, giving one entry per CDR3 protein. The data show roughly 18,000 distinct CDR3 sequences, around 45% seen once. These data originate in a study of vaccination and CD4 T cells after COVID-19. Background on the study: Convalescents were six males and four females, two of them Hispanic. General study results and limits: The appearance of a median about 88% of reactive clones in convalescent patients occurred only post-vaccination.

Treatment: roughly 10-day PBMC culture with coronavirus spike peptide pools or control peptides (ViraFEST assay). The receptor was derived from a human donor who had recovered from COVID-19. The chain couples TRBV21-1 to TRBJ2-7; the table calls TRBD1, which could not be checked here. TRBV21-1 is labeled a pseudogene. Sequencing was done on a sample of CD4+ T cells from blood, cultured in vitro. The chain's CDR3 is CASSSGTEDSYEQYF. The CDR3 nucleotides are TGTGCCAGCAGCTCCGGAACAGAAGACTCCTACGAGCAGTACTTC.